This is a list of T cell receptor beta chains from one sample in a study of CD8 T cells in Susac syndrome. Each CDR3 protein gets one entry after TCRdb re-called the immunoSEQ multiplex PCR reads with MiXCR. The repertoire holds under 200,000 distinct CDR3 sequences, with around 96% as singletons. Sample: CD4+ T cells from PBMCs. These receptors were taken from a human donor with Susac syndrome. Both conserved end residues are trimmed from each CDR3.

length,J,V,CDR3
15,TRBJ2-3,TRBV4-2,ASSQDRRTSGADTQY
13,TRBJ2-6,TRBV2,ASRASSSGANVLT
13,TRBJ2-6,TRBV9,ASSAGDSGANVLT
11,TRBJ1-1,TRBV18,ASAQGMNTEAF
13,TRBJ1-6,TRBV9,ASSVEDTYNSPLH
15,TRBJ2-4,TRBV9,ASSVDPRRGGKNIQY
12,TRBJ1-5,TRBV7-2,ASSHRGLNQPQH
15,TRBJ2-6,TRBV9,ASSSAGYDTGANVLT
13,TRBJ2-1,TRBV20-1,SASLAASGLNEQF
13,TRBJ1-2,TRBV4-3,ASSPSGGGRYGYT
12,TRBJ2-2,TRBV5-4,ASSLPGATGELF
11,TRBJ2-1,TRBV29-1,SVADNRGNEQF
11,TRBJ2-4,TRBV5-1,ASSFQQGDIQY
14,TRBJ1-2,TRBV15,ATSRDVGLRVRGYT
9,TRBJ2-4,TRBV6-1,ASKGTNIQY
12,TRBJ1-5,TRBV28,ASSPGQGTEPQH
9,TRBJ1-1,TRBV20-1,SAMPGSEAF
13,TRBJ2-3,TRBV28,ASSLWGTSGRTQY
10,TRBJ1-2,TRBV29-1,SVLSGQSGYT
11,TRBJ2-1,TRBV29-1,SAWWGAGNEQF
13,TRBJ1-1,TRBV27,ASSPGVRQWNAAF
10,TRBJ2-3,TRBV15,ATSRDTNTQY
11,TRBJ1-1,TRBV28,ASSVGQGDRAF
13,TRBJ1-2,TRBV7-3,ASSPGQDYDYGYT
14,TRBJ2-1,TRBV10-3,AISELAGGPINEQF
12,TRBJ2-7,TRBV30,AWGQGRGYYEQY
11,TRBJ2-5,TRBV4-2,ASSLDPKETQY
12,TRBJ2-2,TRBV9,ASTQASGNGELF
13,TRBJ2-2,TRBV9,ASSVGQIGTGELF
12,TRBJ2-4,TRBV4-3,ASSQLQGEDIQY
12,TRBJ2-5,TRBV7-9,ASRSTGVGETQY
13,TRBJ2-1,TRBV20-1,SAARLADPADEQF
14,TRBJ1-4,TRBV7-9,ASSSLPTVPNEKLF
12,TRBJ2-1,TRBV9,ASSVDAGVNEQF
10,TRBJ2-1,TRBV14,ASSPGHNEQF
12,TRBJ1-5,TRBV7-9,ASSSGGSNQPQH
14,TRBJ2-1,TRBV4-2,ASSASPSGRTFEQF
14,TRBJ2-6,TRBV19,ASATGSPSGANVLT